This TCR beta chain was found in a study of T cell changes during pregnancy in multiple sclerosis. This clone showed up just a few times. Germline V CDR1 and CDR2: SGHTA, FQGNSA. This CDR3 spans 13 amino acids. The germline V and J ends were trimmed by 2 bases and 4 bases, with 9 bases remaining between them. Libraries were prepared by immunoSEQ multiplex PCR; TCRdb keeps only in-frame clonotypes and omits some of them. The repertoire holds some 20,000 clones, with about 89% as singletons. The clonotype was recovered from a female donor in good health, enrolled as a control in a pregnancy study. The chain combines TRBV7-2 with TRBJ2-7, with D unclear. Here the sequenced sample was CD4+ T cells from peripheral blood mononuclear cells, taken in the third trimester of pregnancy. CDR3 sequence: CASSLTVMYEQYF. For the CDR3, the DNA is TGTGCCAGCAGCTTAACGGTCATGTACGAGCAGTACTTC.